This T cell receptor (beta chain) came from a study of blood T cell repertoires in COVID-19. Study at large: Donors in the United States, Italy and Spain gave samples during acute or convalescent COVID-19. In each case, the material was cDNA or gDNA derived from T cells, B-cell-depleted T cells, or PBMCs.

Germline CDR1 and CDR2: MNHEY and SVGAGI. V was trimmed by 9 bases and J by 4 bases, leaving 8 bases between them. CDR3 length: 11 residues. Seattle enrolled patients during active infection and tracked them longitudinally. The method was immunoSEQ multiplex PCR; TCRdb's version includes in-frame clones alone and lacks a portion of them. This sample has 230,000 or so clones, with nearly 90% found just once. Sequencing used peripheral blood. This receptor was identified in a woman aged 60-75 years with COVID-19, enrolled during active disease. This sequence joins TRBV6-5 and TRBJ2-3, with D unresolved. CDR3 region: CASVSADTQYF. CDR3 DNA sequence: TGTGCCAGTGTCTCGGCAGATACGCAGTATTTT.